A selection of T cell receptor gamma chains follows, all from one sample in a study of Vδ1+ human thymocytes. TCRdb processed the multiplex PCR reads again with the CATT caller. Counted here are 8,500 to 13,000 gamma-chain clones, more than 35% occurring once; the ten biggest clones make up 1.5% to 2.5%. The sequenced sample consisted of Vdelta1+ gamma-delta thymocytes from the thymus. These receptors originate from a boy under two years old who had congenital heart surgery. CDR3s include the opening cysteine and the closing phenylalanine or tryptophan. A clone size is listed for some rows: how often the clone was seen (once, few, many), or a class if it is expanded.

V gene: TRGV9
J gene: TRGJ1/TRGJ2
clone size: few
CDR3 protein: CALTIPKKLF
CDR3 DNA: TGTGCCTTAACAATTCCTAAGAAACTCTTT

V gene: TRGV4
J gene: TRGJ1/TRGJ2
clone size: .
CDR3 protein: CATGDGRLRKLF
CDR3 DNA: TGTGCCACCGGGGATGGGCGTCTTAGGAAACTCTTT

V gene: TRGV3
J gene: TRGJP1
clone size: few
CDR3 protein: CATWDKNTTGWFKIF
CDR3 DNA: TGTGCCACCTGGGACAAGAATACCACTGGTTGGTTCAAGATATTT

V gene: TRGV4
J gene: TRGJ1/TRGJ2
clone size: .
CDR3 protein: CATWDGPQGYKKLF
CDR3 DNA: TGTGCCACCTGGGATGGGCCGCAGGGTTATAAGAAACTCTTT

V gene: TRGV9
J gene: TRGJ1/TRGJ2
clone size: few
CDR3 protein: CALWEGEKKLF
CDR3 DNA: TGTGCCTTGTGGGAGGGGGAAAAGAAACTCTTT

V gene: TRGV9
J gene: TRGJP
clone size: few
CDR3 protein: CALWDKLGKKIKVF
CDR3 DNA: TGTGCCTTGTGGGATAAGTTGGGCAAAAAAATCAAGGTATTT

V gene: TRGV3
J gene: TRGJ1/TRGJ2
clone size: few
CDR3 protein: CATWDQYYKKLF
CDR3 DNA: TGTGCCACCTGGGACCAGTATTACAAGAAACTCTTT

V gene: TRGV3
J gene: TRGJ1/TRGJ2
clone size: few
CDR3 protein: CATWDRREKLF
CDR3 DNA: TGTGCCACCTGGGACAGGCGTGAGAAACTCTTT

V gene: TRGV9
J gene: TRGJ1/TRGJ2
clone size: .
CDR3 protein: CALWEKKLF
CDR3 DNA: TGTGCCTTGTGGGAAAAGAAACTCTTT

V gene: TRGV4
J gene: TRGJP2
clone size: few
CDR3 protein: CATWDGKGGGIKTF
CDR3 DNA: TGTGCCACCTGGGATGGGAAGGGCGGCGGGATCAAGACGTTT

V gene: TRGV2
J gene: TRGJ1/TRGJ2
clone size: few
CDR3 protein: CATWDGLMRYKKLF
CDR3 DNA: TGTGCCACCTGGGACGGGCTAATGCGTTATAAGAAACTCTTT

V gene: TRGV9
J gene: TRGJ1/TRGJ2
clone size: few
CDR3 protein: CALWEVGYYKKLF
CDR3 DNA: TGTGCCTTGTGGGAGGTGGGTTATTATAAGAAACTCTTT

V gene: TRGV4
J gene: TRGJ1/TRGJ2
clone size: .
CDR3 protein: CATWDGGGGYKKLF
CDR3 DNA: TGTGCCACCTGGGATGGGGGGGGTGGTTATAAGAAACTCTTT

V gene: TRGV8
J gene: TRGJ1/TRGJ2
clone size: .
CDR3 protein: CATWDGMNYYKKLF
CDR3 DNA: TGTGCCACCTGGGATGGTATGAATTATTATAAGAAACTCTTT

V gene: TRGV9
J gene: TRGJ1/TRGJ2
clone size: .
CDR3 protein: CALWEVQAWYKKLF
CDR3 DNA: TGTGCCTTGTGGGAGGTGCAGGCGTGGTATAAGAAACTCTTT

V gene: TRGV9
J gene: TRGJ1/TRGJ2
clone size: medium-sized
CDR3 protein: CALWEVTYYKKLF
CDR3 DNA: TGTGCCTTGTGGGAGGTGACTTATTATAAGAAACTCTTT

V gene: TRGV9
J gene: TRGJP
clone size: .
CDR3 protein: CALWEVIPGELGKKIKVF
CDR3 DNA: TGTGCCTTGTGGGAGGTAATTCCGGGGGAGTTGGGCAAAAAAATCAAGGTATTT

V gene: TRGV5
J gene: TRGJ1/TRGJ2
clone size: .
CDR3 protein: CATWGIRYKKLF
CDR3 DNA: TGTGCCACCTGGGGGATACGTTATAAGAAACTCTTT

V gene: TRGV9
J gene: TRGJ1/TRGJ2
clone size: .
CDR3 protein: CALWDLYYKKLF
CDR3 DNA: TGTGCCTTGTGGGATCTCTATTATAAGAAACTCTTT

V gene: TRGV9
J gene: TRGJ1/TRGJ2
clone size: few
CDR3 protein: CALWERVGYKKLF
CDR3 DNA: TGTGCCTTGTGGGAGCGGGTGGGGTATAAGAAACTCTTT

V gene: TRGV2
J gene: TRGJP2
clone size: few
CDR3 protein: CATWDGLSDWIKTF
CDR3 DNA: TGTGCCACCTGGGACGGGCTTAGTGATTGGATCAAGACGTTT

V gene: TRGV5
J gene: TRGJ1/TRGJ2
clone size: few
CDR3 protein: CATWDGYYKKLF
CDR3 DNA: TGTGCCACCTGGGACGGGTATTATAAGAAACTCTTT

V gene: TRGV9
J gene: TRGJ1/TRGJ2
clone size: few
CDR3 protein: CALWEVIPIGSVRKLF
CDR3 DNA: TGTGCCTTGTGGGAGGTGATACCCATTGGATCCGTTAGGAAACTCTTT

V gene: TRGV9
J gene: TRGJ1/TRGJ2
clone size: few
CDR3 protein: CALWEVPSNYKKLF
CDR3 DNA: TGTGCCTTGTGGGAGGTACCTTCGAATTATAAGAAACTCTTT

V gene: TRGV4
J gene: TRGJ1/TRGJ2
clone size: few
CDR3 protein: CATWDEYYKKLF
CDR3 DNA: TGTGCCACCTGGGACGAGTATTATAAGAAACTCTTT

V gene: TRGV9
J gene: TRGJ1/TRGJ2
clone size: .
CDR3 protein: CALWDDYKKLF
CDR3 DNA: TGTGCCTTGTGGGACGATTATAAGAAACTCTTT

V gene: TRGV4
J gene: TRGJ1/TRGJ2
clone size: few
CDR3 protein: CATWTGVGEYYKKLF
CDR3 DNA: TGTGCCACCTGGACCGGGGTAGGGGAATATTATAAGAAACTCTTT

V gene: TRGV9
J gene: TRGJ1/TRGJ2
clone size: few
CDR3 protein: CALWEVRTPKKLF
CDR3 DNA: TGTGCCTTGTGGGAGGTGCGCACACCAAAGAAACTCTTT

V gene: TRGV9
J gene: TRGJ1/TRGJ2
clone size: .
CDR3 protein: CALWETKKLF
CDR3 DNA: TGTGCCTTGTGGGAAACCAAGAAACTCTTT

V gene: TRGV3
J gene: TRGJ1/TRGJ2
clone size: few
CDR3 protein: CATWEGIAPNYYKKLF
CDR3 DNA: TGTGCCACCTGGGAGGGTATCGCTCCGAATTATTATAAGAAACTCTTT

V gene: TRGV9
J gene: TRGJ1/TRGJ2
clone size: .
CDR3 protein: CALWEVQKDYKKLF
CDR3 DNA: TGTGCCTTGTGGGAGGTGCAGAAGGATTATAAGAAACTCTTT